This T cell receptor beta chain was identified in a study of T cells in Graves' hyperthyroidism and ophthalmopathy. Blood sampling occurred at first hyperthyroidism diagnosis, ahead of any ophthalmopathy symptoms. Out of 10 ml of fresh peripheral blood came the PBMCs. TCR beta CDR3 regions were amplified from RNA transcripts. HTBI primers were employed in a first-round RT-PCR of the TCR CDR3. TCRdb reanalysed the multiplex PCR reads using MiXCR and keeps one entry per CDR3 protein. Here the sample spans over 700,000 distinct CDR3 sequences, roughly a sixth being singletons. The CDR3 spans 14 residues. Germline CDR1 is MNHNS and CDR2 is SASEGT. Trimming cost V 10 bases and J 2 bases; bases outside gene matches: 5.

Sequenced: blood. The gene calls are TRBV6-1 and TRBJ2-7, with 13 bases that match TRBD2. The receptor was derived from a woman aged 50 to 65 with Graves' hyperthyroidism that later progressed to Graves' ophthalmopathy. The CDR3 loop reads CATRLAGGPYEQYF. The CDR3 region has the DNA TGTGCCACCAGACTAGCGGGGGGCCCCTACGAGCAGTACTTC.